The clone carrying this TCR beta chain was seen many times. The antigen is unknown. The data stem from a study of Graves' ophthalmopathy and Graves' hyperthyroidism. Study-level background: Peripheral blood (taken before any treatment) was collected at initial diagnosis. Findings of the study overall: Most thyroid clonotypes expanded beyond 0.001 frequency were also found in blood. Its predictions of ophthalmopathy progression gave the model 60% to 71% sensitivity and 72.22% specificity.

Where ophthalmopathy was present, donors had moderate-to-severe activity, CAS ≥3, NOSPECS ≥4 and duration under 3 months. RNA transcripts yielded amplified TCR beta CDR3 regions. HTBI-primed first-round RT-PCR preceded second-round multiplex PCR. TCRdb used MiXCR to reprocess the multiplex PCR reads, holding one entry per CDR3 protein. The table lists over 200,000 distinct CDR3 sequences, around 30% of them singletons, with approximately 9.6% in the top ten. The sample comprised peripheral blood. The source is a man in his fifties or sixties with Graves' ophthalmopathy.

The CDR3 nucleotides are TGTGCCAGCAGCTTAGGGGTCGGGGGAAGTAGAGAGACCCAGTACTTC. Its protein product is CASSLGVGGSRETQYF. This sequence joins TRBV11-3 and TRBJ2-5; weak D call: TRBD2 (6 bases). The CDR3 is made up of 16 amino acids. Germline V gene lookup returns CDR1 SGHNT and CDR2 YENEEA. Trimming stripped 1 base from V and 4 bases from J, with 16 bases between.